This entry lists 18 T cell receptor beta chains sequenced from one sample in a study of neurological immune-mediated disorders. Each CDR3 protein is one row after TCRdb ran MiXCR on the 5' RACE reads. The data show tens of thousands of distinct CDR3 sequences, with about 3% seen just once and about 6.3% held by the top ten. Material: PBMCs. The receptors come from a man aged 40-49 years with multiple sclerosis.

This clonotype was counted at least ten times. This chain joins TRBV9 and TRBJ1-5; 7 bases are shared with TRBD1. The J segment lost 5 bases and the V segment lost 0 bases, leaving 5 bases of the junction unmatched. The germline V gene has CDR1 SGDLS and CDR2 YYNGEE. This CDR3 is 15 amino acids long. Written as DNA, the CDR3 is TGTGCCAGCAGCGTAGGGCAGGGGGGCGATCAGCCCCAGCATTTT. Translated: CASSVGQGGDQPQHF.

This clonotype was observed at least ten times. CDR3: CASSSDSTDTQYF. The CDR3 DNA reads TGCGCCAGCAGCTCTGACAGTACAGATACGCAGTATTTT. The V call is TRBV5-1, the J call TRBJ2-3; D possibly corresponds to TRBD1 (5 bases). CDR1 is SGHRS, CDR2 YFSETQ, per germline. The CDR3 totals 13 residues. The V end was cut by 3 bases, the J end by 3 bases, with 8 bases between.

This clonotype was detected ten times or more. The V and J genes are TRBV6-2 or TRBV6-3 and TRBJ2-1, with D unclear. V was trimmed by 0 bases and J by 8 bases, leaving 11 bases between them. From germline, CDR1 is MNHEY and CDR2 SVGEGT. The CDR3 extends over 14 amino acids. In nucleotides, the CDR3 is TGTGCCAGCAGTTACTCGAAGGGCCGGCATGAGCAGTTCTTC. Amino acid sequence: CASSYSKGRHEQFF.

This clonotype was picked up many times. This sequence joins TRBV7-9 and TRBJ1-5, with 7 bases aligning to TRBD1. This CDR3 comprises 17 residues. After removal of 3 bases from V and 2 bases from J, the junction contained 10 bases not matched to a gene. Germline V gives CDR1 SEHNR, CDR2 FQNEAQ (reference sequence). In DNA form, the CDR3 reads TGTGCCAGCAGCTTTAGCCGGGACAGCTCCGGCAATCAGCCCCAGCATTTT. It translates to CASSFSRDSSGNQPQHF.

This clonotype has ten or more counts. The chain links TRBV4-1 to TRBJ2-2; 8 bases align to TRBD2. With V trimmed by 1 base and J by 4 bases, 8 bases remained unmatched. Germline values: CDR1 MGHRA, CDR2 YSYEKL. The CDR3 is made up of 17 amino acids. The CDR3 region is CASSQVRAGVATGELFF. The CDR3, as DNA: TGCGCCAGCAGCCAAGTGCGAGCGGGGGTTGCCACCGGGGAGCTGTTTTTT.

This clonotype was counted many times. V and J are TRBV10-3 and TRBJ2-7; 9 bases fit TRBD2. V gave up 2 bases and J gave up 9 bases; unmatched junction bases: 14. Germline lookup yields CDR1 ENHRY and CDR2 SYGVKD. The CDR3 is 16 amino acids. CDR3 sequence reads: CAISEASGISGGRQYF. Here the CDR3 DNA reads TGTGCCATCAGTGAGGCGAGTGGTATTAGCGGGGGAAGGCAGTACTTC.

This clonotype was recorded many times. As DNA, the CDR3 is TGTGCCAGCAGCCCCCTAGCGGGCGGGGCCTCCGGGGAGCTGTTTTTT. Translated, it gives CASSPLAGGASGELFF. The J gene is TRBJ2-2, the V gene TRBV3-1; the match to TRBD2 covers 8 bases. Looked up from germline, CDR1 is LGHDT and CDR2 is YNNKEL (reference sequence). V gave up 4 bases and J gave up 6 bases; unmatched junction bases: 10. CDR3 length: 16 amino acids.

The rearrangement joins TRBV20-1 to TRBJ2-3; 9 positions agree with TRBD2. The CDR3 runs 15 residues. Germline-derived CDR1 and CDR2 are DFQATT and SNEGSKA (reference sequence). The V gene end was trimmed by 3 bases and the J gene end by 4 bases; junction bases not matched to a gene: 8. The CDR3 protein is CSASPGQRGADTQYF. CDR3 sequence (DNA): TGCAGTGCTAGTCCAGGACAGCGGGGGGCAGATACGCAGTATTTT.

This clonotype was observed at least ten times. One end of the junction varies from germline; a read error may be responsible. The chain is built from TRBV24-1 and TRBJ1-5; TRBD1 might be the D (6 bases). The CDR3 is 14 amino acids. Germline V gene lookup returns CDR1 KGHDR and CDR2 SFDVKD. The CDR3 protein is CATSNRAKGGPQNF. CDR3 sequence (DNA): TGTGCCACCAGCAACCGGGCAAAAGGGGGGCCCCAGAATTTT.

The rearrangement links TRBV10-3 to TRBJ2-2, with a possible D match to TRBD2 (5 bases). Deletions cut 1 base from V and 6 bases from J, with 12 bases between. CDR3 length: 15 residues. The germline V gene has CDR1 ENHRY and CDR2 SYGVKD. CDR3 region: CAISEFSSEAGELFF. CDR3 nucleotides: TGTGCCATCAGTGAGTTTAGTAGCGAGGCCGGGGAGCTGTTTTTT.

V is TRBV20-1 and J is TRBJ1-2; D remains unclear. The V and J ends lost 1 base and 4 bases respectively, with 10 bases between them. Germline V gene lookup returns CDR1 DFQATT and CDR2 SNEGSKA (reference sequence). The CDR3 is 13 amino acids. Here the CDR3 reads CSARARGFYGYTF. CDR3 in DNA: TGCAGTGCTAGAGCTCGTGGTTTCTATGGCTACACCTTC.

This clonotype was picked up many times. The V and J genes are TRBV15 and TRBJ2-3, with D perhaps being TRBD1 or TRBD2 (5 bases each). The CDR3 has 14 amino acids. Germline assignment: CDR1 LNHNV and CDR2 YYDKDF (reference sequence). Trimming pared 3 bases from V and 6 bases from J, leaving 13 bases between. The CDR3 protein is CATSRRGGPDTQYF. The CDR3 DNA is TGTGCCACCAGCAGGAGGGGCGGTCCGGATACGCAGTATTTT. Combining the CDR3 with reference TRBV15 and TRBJ2-3 gives the whole variable domain DAMVIQNPRYQVTQFGKPVTLSCSQTLNHNVMYWYQQKSSQAPKLLFHYYDKDFNNEADTPDNFQSRRPNTSFCFLDIRSPGLGDTAMYLCATSRRGGPDTQYFGPGTRLTVL.

This clonotype was seen many times. This chain uses TRBV5-1 with TRBJ2-5; the match to TRBD2 covers 8 bases. Per the germline V gene, CDR1 is SGHRS and CDR2 is YFSETQ. V lost 3 bases and J lost 5; bases outside the gene matches: 9. This CDR3 is built from 15 residues. CDR3 protein: CASSSAGGREETQYF. CDR3 DNA: TGCGCCAGCAGCTCGGCGGGGGGCCGGGAGGAGACCCAGTACTTC.

Ten or more counts support this clonotype. The chain combines TRBV18 with TRBJ2-5; D ambiguous. The germline V and J ends were trimmed by 3 bases and 3 bases, with 14 bases remaining between them. The germline CDR1 and CDR2 sequences are KGHSH and LQKENI. This CDR3 has 15 amino acids. The CDR3 loop is CASSPITEDKETQYF. CDR3 bases: TGTGCCAGCTCACCGATAACGGAAGATAAAGAGACCCAGTACTTC.

This clonotype was seen ten or more times. This chain uses TRBV7-9 with TRBJ2-1; D may be TRBD1 or TRBD2 (6 bases each). CDR1 is SEHNR, CDR2 FQNEAQ, per germline (reference sequence). V was clipped by 10 bases and J by 5 bases, with 15 bases between them. CDR3 length: 13 residues. Here the CDR3 reads CATPRGANNEQFF. CDR3 DNA sequence: TGTGCCACCCCTAGGGGGGCAAACAATGAGCAGTTCTTC. Combining the CDR3 with reference TRBV7-9 and TRBJ2-1 gives the whole variable domain DTGVSQNPRHKITKRGQNVTFRCDPISEHNRLYWYRQTLGQGPEFLTYFQNEAQLEKSRLLSDRFSAERPKGSFSTLEIQRTEQGDSAMYLCATPRGANNEQFFGPGTRLTVL.

This clonotype has ten or more counts. The chain uses TRBV3-1 and TRBJ1-6; 8 bases agree with TRBD1. Germline V CDR1 and CDR2: LGHDT, YNNKEL (reference sequence). V was clipped by 4 bases and J by 7 bases; unmatched bases: 6. CDR3 size: 15 residues. CDR3 sequence reads: CASSRNTGGNSPLHF. The CDR3 coding sequence is TGTGCCAGCAGCCGCAATACAGGGGGGAATTCACCCCTCCACTTT.

This clonotype was picked up many times. This rearrangement joins TRBV5-5 to TRBJ2-1, with D possibly matching TRBD1 (5 bases). Germline CDR1 reads SGHKS; CDR2 reads YYEKEE (reference sequence). CDR3 length equals 14 residues. V was cut by 5 bases and J by 4 bases, with 13 bases left in between. CDR3 coding DNA: TGTGCCAGCAGTTTAAAGACAGCTTACAATGAGCAGTTCTTC. Protein product: CASSLKTAYNEQFF.

This clonotype came up many times. The genes are TRBV29-1 and TRBJ2-7; 8 nucleotides match TRBD2. The germline gives CDR1 SQVTM, CDR2 ANQGSEA. This CDR3 comprises 13 residues. Germline trimming cut 3 bases from V and 7 bases from J; bases unmatched to any gene: 8. CDR3 nucleotide sequence: TGCAGCGTTGATTCGGGGGGGACAAGGGAGCAGTACTTC. Its translation: CSVDSGGTREQYF.